One sample yielded the 8 T cell receptor beta chains listed below, sequenced in a study of beta chain features in type 1 diabetes. Expressed TCRB transcripts were sequenced because the isolated RNA had all been reverse transcribed beforehand. The method was immunoSEQ multiplex PCR; TCRdb's version includes in-frame clones alone and lacks a portion of them. The data contain just under 150,000 clones, about 10% of them seen just once; the ten biggest clones take up less than 1.5%. The sequenced sample was naive CD4+ T cells from blood. Receptors were obtained from a man aged 18 to 29 in good health.

This clone turned up a few times. The genes are TRBV5-4 and TRBJ2-5; 7 nucleotides line up with TRBD1. This CDR3 contains 14 residues. Unmatched junction bases numbered 6, after V lost 6 bases and J lost 1 base. Germline V gene lookup returns CDR1 SGHNT and CDR2 YYREEE (reference sequence). The CDR3 loop reads CASMKTGSQETQYF. For the CDR3, the DNA is TGTGCCAGCATGAAGACAGGGTCCCAAGAGACCCAGTACTTC.

This clone was counted a few times. This chain connects TRBV4-2 to TRBJ2-1; 8 bases agree with TRBD2. The germline V gene encodes CDR1 LGHNA and CDR2 YNFKEQ. V shed 4 bases, J shed 9 bases, and the junction held 17 bases outside the gene matches. This CDR3 spans 17 amino acids. CDR3 bases: TGTGCCAGCAGCCGCAGTGTGTCGGGGGGGGCTGAGGGTGAGCAGTTCTTC. This sequence encodes CASSRSVSGGAEGEQFF.

There are many counts of this clone. The chain couples TRBV15 to TRBJ2-2; D call uncertain. The germline CDR1 and CDR2 sequences are LNHNV and YYDKDF (reference sequence). V was pared by 3 bases and J by 5 bases, with 4 bases between. The CDR3 consists of 12 residues. As DNA, the CDR3 is TGTGCCACCAGCAGGCGGACCGGGGAGCTGTTTTTT. This encodes CATSRRTGELFF.

V and J are TRBV14 and TRBJ2-5, with TRBD1 matching 8 bases. The junction had 9 bases not matched to a gene; V was cut back by 1 base and J by 5 bases. Germline CDR1 is SGHDN and CDR2 is FVKESK. The CDR3 has 16 amino acids. CDR3 amino acids: CASSQVSRTGTETQYF. The DNA for the CDR3 is TGTGCCAGCAGCCAAGTCTCACGGACAGGGACTGAGACCCAGTACTTC.

CDR3 bases: TGTGCCACCAGCAGAGATTCGGGGAGCTCCTACAATGAGCAGTTCTTC. It yields the protein CATSRDSGSSYNEQFF. The chain is built from TRBV15 and TRBJ2-1; D perhaps matches TRBD2 (5 bases). Germline V lookup: CDR1 LNHNV, CDR2 YYDKDF (reference sequence). This CDR3 is 16 amino acids long. Trimming stripped 0 bases from V and 0 bases from J, with 9 bases between. Looking up the rest from reference TRBV15 and TRBJ2-1 gives the full variable domain: DAMVIQNPRYQVTQFGKPVTLSCSQTLNHNVMYWYQQKSSQAPKLLFHYYDKDFNNEADTPDNFQSRRPNTSFCFLDIRSPGLGDTAMYLCATSRDSGSSYNEQFFGPGTRLTVL.

V and J are TRBV15 and TRBJ2-2; 7 nucleotides match TRBD2. V was clipped by 0 bases and J by 2 bases; unmatched bases: 9. CDR3 length: 18 amino acids. CDR1 LNHNV and CDR2 YYDKDF come from the germline V gene (reference sequence). CDR3 coding DNA: TGTGCCACCAGCAGAGATCACCCAGCGGGGACTAACACCGGGGAGCTGTTTTTT. Translated: CATSRDHPAGTNTGELFF.

This clone was seen a few times. This chain joins TRBV19 and TRBJ1-5, with a weak D call TRBD1 (6 bases). V lost 4 bases and J lost 7, with 17 bases in between. This CDR3 region has 15 residues. Looked up from germline, CDR1 is LNHDA and CDR2 is SQIVND (reference sequence). The DNA for the CDR3 is TGTGCCAGTAGTACCGGCCAGGGGAGCGGACAGCCCCAGCATTTT. It is translated as CASSTGQGSGQPQHF.

V and J are TRBV18 and TRBJ2-7; a weak D match, TRBD1 (6 bases). CDR1 is KGHSH and CDR2 is LQKENI in the germline V gene. The CDR3 spans 17 residues. Trimming left V 2 bases short and J 0 bases short, with 17 bases between. The CDR3 DNA reads TGTGCCAGCTCACCAAAAAGAGACAGGTCAAGCTCCTACGAGCAGTACTTC. The encoded protein is CASSPKRDRSSSYEQYF. The whole variable domain, remainder taken from reference TRBV18 and TRBJ2-7, is NAGVMQNPRHLVRRRGQEARLRCSPMKGHSHVYWYRQLPEEGLKFMVYLQKENIIDESGMPKERFSAEFPKEGPSILRIQQVVRGDSAAYFCASSPKRDRSSSYEQYFGPGTRLTVT.